This T cell receptor (beta chain) originates from a study of cytomegalovirus exposure and HLA in healthy donors. It was with 60 Vbeta and 13 Jbeta primers that the PCR ran. TCRdb's table, derived via immunoSEQ multiplex PCR, lists solely in-frame clones and lacks some. The top ten clones hold around 21% of a sample with about 80,000 clones, around three quarters of them seen once. This clone occurred a few times. The sequenced material came from PBMCs. This clonotype was sampled from a woman aged 40 to 50 in good health and CMV-seropositive.

The CDR3 DNA is TGTGCCAGCAGCCCCCGGGGGACGCGTGGGGCCAACGTCCTGACTTTC. It encodes CASSPRGTRGANVLTF. V is TRBV7-6 and J is TRBJ2-6; perhaps TRBD2 as D (6 bases). Trimming took off 5 bases at V and 3 bases at J, with 14 bases between the two ends. Germline V gene data show CDR1 as SGHVS and CDR2 as FNYEAQ. The CDR3 totals 16 residues.